The clone carrying this T cell receptor beta chain came up once. As yet, its antigen is unknown. This record belongs to a study of T cells after posttransplantation cyclophosphamide. Study conclusions and caveats: Recipient CMV seropositivity and CMV reactivation strongly tracked TRB clonality. Donor-recipient repertoire similarity was low at 1-2 months, rising over year one.

Germline V gene data show CDR1 as SGDLS and CDR2 as YYNGEE. Unmatched junction bases numbered 12, after V lost 3 bases and J lost 7 bases. CDR3 size: 15 residues. Only in-frame clones appear in the TCRdb table, and some are missing; sequencing was by immunoSEQ multiplex PCR. The top ten hold 2.5% to 3% of the sample, which has some 53,000 clones, about 86% seen once. The V call is TRBV9, the J call TRBJ2-7; 8 bases fit TRBD1. The sample consisted of PBMCs. The sequence derives from a man aged 30 to 39 with a blood cancer, CMV-positive, and with a related stem cell donor. The CDR3 here is CASSASDRGIGEQYF. Written as DNA, the CDR3 is TGTGCCAGCAGCGCCTCAGACAGGGGAATAGGTGAGCAGTACTTC.